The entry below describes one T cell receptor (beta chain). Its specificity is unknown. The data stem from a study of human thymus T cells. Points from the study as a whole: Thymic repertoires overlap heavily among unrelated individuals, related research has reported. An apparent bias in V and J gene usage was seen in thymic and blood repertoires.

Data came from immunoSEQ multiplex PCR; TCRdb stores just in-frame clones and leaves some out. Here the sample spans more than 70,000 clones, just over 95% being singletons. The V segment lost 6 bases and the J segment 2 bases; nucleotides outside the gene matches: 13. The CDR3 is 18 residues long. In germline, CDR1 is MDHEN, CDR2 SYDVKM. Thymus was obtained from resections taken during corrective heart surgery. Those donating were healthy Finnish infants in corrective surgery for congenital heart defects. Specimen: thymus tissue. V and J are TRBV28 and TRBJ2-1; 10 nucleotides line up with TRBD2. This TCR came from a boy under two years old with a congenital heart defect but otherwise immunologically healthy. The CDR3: CASSRPRSSGRAYNEQFF. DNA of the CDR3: TGTGCCAGCAGCCGCCCCCGTTCTAGCGGGAGAGCCTACAATGAGCAGTTCTTC.